A single count supports the clone carrying this T cell receptor beta chain. These data originate in a study of blood T cell repertoires in COVID-19. Turning to the study itself: Researchers got acute and convalescent COVID-19 samples from the United States, Italy and Spain. T cells, B-cell-depleted T cells, or PBMCs provided the cDNA or gDNA that served as material.

The CDR3 loop spans 14 amino acids. The V gene end was trimmed by 2 bases and the J gene end by 7 bases; junction bases not matched to a gene: 8. In germline, CDR1 is LGHDT, CDR2 YNNKEL (reference sequence). Study processing details: Reference gene primers were amplified, and this amplification served to estimate nucleated cell counts. Assay: immunoSEQ multiplex PCR; the TCRdb copy retains only in-frame clones and omits some. D and trimming come from the DNA, and the V and J calls and clone size come from that table. The sample includes about 82,000 clones, 75% to 85% seen only once; the top ten take approximately 12%.

Input material: peripheral blood. J is TRBJ2-7 and V is TRBV3-1 (or the pseudogene TRBV3-2), with 7 nucleotides matching TRBD2. The receptor was derived from a woman aged 40 to 55 with active or convalescent COVID-19. CDR3: CASSQSGGSGEQYF. The CDR3 region has the DNA TGTGCCAGCAGCCAATCGGGAGGATCGGGTGAGCAGTACTTC.